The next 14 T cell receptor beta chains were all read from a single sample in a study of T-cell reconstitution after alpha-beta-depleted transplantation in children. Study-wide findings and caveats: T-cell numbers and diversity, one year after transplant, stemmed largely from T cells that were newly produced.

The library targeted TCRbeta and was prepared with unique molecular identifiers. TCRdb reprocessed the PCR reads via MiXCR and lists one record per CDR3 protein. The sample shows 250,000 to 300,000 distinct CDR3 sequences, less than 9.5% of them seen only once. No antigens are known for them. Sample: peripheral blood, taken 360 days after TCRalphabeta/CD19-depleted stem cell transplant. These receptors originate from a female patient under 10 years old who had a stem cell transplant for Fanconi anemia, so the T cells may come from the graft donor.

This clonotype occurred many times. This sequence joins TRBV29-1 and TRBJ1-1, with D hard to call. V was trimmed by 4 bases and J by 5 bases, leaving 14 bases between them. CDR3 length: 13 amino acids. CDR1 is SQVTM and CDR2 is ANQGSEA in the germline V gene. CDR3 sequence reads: CSVVGTAGTEAFF. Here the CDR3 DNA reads TGCAGCGTTGTCGGAACCGCGGGAACTGAAGCTTTCTTT.

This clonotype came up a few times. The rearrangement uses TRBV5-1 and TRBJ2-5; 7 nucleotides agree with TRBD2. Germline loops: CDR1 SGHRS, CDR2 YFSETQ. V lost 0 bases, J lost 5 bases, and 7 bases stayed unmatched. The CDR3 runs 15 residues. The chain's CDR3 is CASSLVPGGRETQYF. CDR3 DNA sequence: TGCGCCAGCAGCTTGGTACCGGGGGGACGGGAGACCCAGTACTTC. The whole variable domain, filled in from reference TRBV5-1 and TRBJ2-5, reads KAGVTQTPRYLIKTRGQQVTLSCSPISGHRSVSWYQQTPGQGLQFLFEYFSETQRNKGNFPGRFSGRQFSNSRSEMNVSTLELGDSALYLCASSLVPGGRETQYFGPGTRLLVL.

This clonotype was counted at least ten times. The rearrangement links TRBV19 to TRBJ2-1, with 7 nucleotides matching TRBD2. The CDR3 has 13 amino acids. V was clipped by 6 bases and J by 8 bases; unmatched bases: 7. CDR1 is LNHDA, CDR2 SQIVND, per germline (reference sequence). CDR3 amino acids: CASSSLLADEQFF. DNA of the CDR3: TGTGCCAGTAGCTCCCTCCTAGCGGATGAGCAGTTCTTC.

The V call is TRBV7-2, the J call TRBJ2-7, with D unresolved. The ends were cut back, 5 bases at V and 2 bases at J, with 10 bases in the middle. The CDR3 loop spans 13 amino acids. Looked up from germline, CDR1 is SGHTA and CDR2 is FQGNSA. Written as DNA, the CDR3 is TGTGCCAGCAGCCCCCTAGTCCCCTACGAGCAGTACTTC. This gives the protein CASSPLVPYEQYF.

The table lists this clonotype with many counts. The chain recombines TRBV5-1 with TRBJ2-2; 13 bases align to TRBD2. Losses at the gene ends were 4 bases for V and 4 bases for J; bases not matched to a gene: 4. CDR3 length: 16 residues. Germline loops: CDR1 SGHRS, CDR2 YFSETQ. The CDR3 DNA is TGCGCCAGCAGCCCAGGACTAGCGGGAGCCACCGGGGAGCTGTTTTTT. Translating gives CASSPGLAGATGELFF.

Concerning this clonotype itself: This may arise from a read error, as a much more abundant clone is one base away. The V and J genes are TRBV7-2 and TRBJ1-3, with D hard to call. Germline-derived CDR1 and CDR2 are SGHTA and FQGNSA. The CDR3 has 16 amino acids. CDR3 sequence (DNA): TGTGCCAGCAGCTTAGGACGAGGGTACTCTGCAAACACCATATATTTT. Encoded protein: CASSLGRGYSANTIYF.

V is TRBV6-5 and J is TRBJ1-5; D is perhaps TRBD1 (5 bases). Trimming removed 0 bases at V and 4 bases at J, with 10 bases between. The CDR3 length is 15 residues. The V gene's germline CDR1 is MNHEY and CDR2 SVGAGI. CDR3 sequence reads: CASSYSSGRNQPQHF. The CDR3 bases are TGTGCCAGCAGTTACTCGTCAGGGAGAAATCAGCCCCAGCATTTT.

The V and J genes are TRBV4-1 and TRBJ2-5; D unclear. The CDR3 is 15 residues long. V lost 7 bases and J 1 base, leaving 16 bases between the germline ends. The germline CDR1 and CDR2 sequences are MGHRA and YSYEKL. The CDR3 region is CASTPSLARQETQYF. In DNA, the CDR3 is TGCGCCAGCACCCCCTCACTTGCACGCCAAGAGACCCAGTACTTC.

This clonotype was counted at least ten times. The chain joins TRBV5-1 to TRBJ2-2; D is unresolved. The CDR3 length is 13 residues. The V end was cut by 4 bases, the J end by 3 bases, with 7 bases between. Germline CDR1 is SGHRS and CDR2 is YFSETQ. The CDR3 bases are TGCGCCAGCAGCGTAAGAGACACCGGGGAGCTGTTTTTT. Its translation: CASSVRDTGELFF.

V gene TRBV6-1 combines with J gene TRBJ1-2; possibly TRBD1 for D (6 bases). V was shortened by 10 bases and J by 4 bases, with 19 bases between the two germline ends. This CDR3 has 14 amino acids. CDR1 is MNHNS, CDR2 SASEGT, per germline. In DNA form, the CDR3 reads TGTGCCACTGGCAGGGGCGGCCAACTCTATGGCTACACCTTC. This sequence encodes CATGRGGQLYGYTF.

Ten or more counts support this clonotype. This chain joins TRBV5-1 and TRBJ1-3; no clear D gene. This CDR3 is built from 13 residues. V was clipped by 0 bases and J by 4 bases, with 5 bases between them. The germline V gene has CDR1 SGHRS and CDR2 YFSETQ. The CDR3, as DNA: TGCGCCAGCAGCTTGGCCCCAGGAAACACCATATATTTT. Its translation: CASSLAPGNTIYF.

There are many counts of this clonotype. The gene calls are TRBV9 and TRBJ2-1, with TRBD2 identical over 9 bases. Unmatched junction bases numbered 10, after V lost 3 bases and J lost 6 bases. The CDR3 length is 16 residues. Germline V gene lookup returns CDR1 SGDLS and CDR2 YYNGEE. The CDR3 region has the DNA TGTGCCAGCAGCGGCGGTAGCGGGAGTTTTGTCAATGAGCAGTTCTTC. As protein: CASSGGSGSFVNEQFF.

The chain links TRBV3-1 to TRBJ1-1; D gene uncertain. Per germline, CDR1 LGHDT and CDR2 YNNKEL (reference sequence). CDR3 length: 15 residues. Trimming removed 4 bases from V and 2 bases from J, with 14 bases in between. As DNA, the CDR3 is TGTGCCAGCAGCCTTCACCGAAGCAGTAACACTGAAGCTTTCTTT. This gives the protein CASSLHRSSNTEAFF.

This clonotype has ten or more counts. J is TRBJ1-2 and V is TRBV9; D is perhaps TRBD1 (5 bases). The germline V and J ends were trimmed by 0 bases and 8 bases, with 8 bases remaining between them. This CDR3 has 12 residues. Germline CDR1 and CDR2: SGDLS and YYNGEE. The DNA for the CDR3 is TGTGCCAGCAGCGTAGGCTGGGACGGCTACACCTTC. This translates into CASSVGWDGYTF.